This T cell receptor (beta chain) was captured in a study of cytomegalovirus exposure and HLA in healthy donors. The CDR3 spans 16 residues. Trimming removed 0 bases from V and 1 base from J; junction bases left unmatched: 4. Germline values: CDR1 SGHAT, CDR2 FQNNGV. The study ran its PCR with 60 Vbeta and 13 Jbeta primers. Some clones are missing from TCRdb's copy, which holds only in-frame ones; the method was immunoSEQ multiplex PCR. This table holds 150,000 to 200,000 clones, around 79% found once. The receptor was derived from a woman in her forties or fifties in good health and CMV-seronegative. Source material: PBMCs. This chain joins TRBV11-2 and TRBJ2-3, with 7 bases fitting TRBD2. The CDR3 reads CASSLEWSGGTDTQYF. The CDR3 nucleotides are TGTGCCAGCAGCTTAGAATGGAGCGGGGGCACAGATACGCAGTATTTT. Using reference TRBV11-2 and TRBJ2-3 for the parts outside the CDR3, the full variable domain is EAGVAQSPRYKIIEKRQSVAFWCNPISGHATLYWYQQILGQGPKLLIQFQNNGVVDDSQLPKDRFSAERLKGVDSTLKIQPAKLEDSAVYLCASSLEWSGGTDTQYFGPGTRLTVL.